Sequencing of this T cell receptor beta chain was carried out in a study of CD8+CD57+ T cells in acquired aplastic anemia. Using genomic DNA as the template, TCR beta VDJ and CDR3 profiling was carried out. TCRdb recomputed calls from the reads with MiXCR, one row per CDR3 protein. The sample gives around 430,000 distinct CDR3 sequences, about a third of which show up once; less than 0.85% is in the top ten. Only patients with CD8+CD57+ cell expansion on flow cytometry were chosen for sequencing. CDR1 is DFQATT and CDR2 is SNEGSKA in the germline V gene (reference sequence). V was clipped by 3 bases and J by 5 bases; unmatched bases: 10. CDR3 length equals 15 residues.

The source of this sequence is a human donor with aplastic anemia. The genes are TRBV20-1 and TRBJ2-1; 7 bases fit TRBD1. Input material: sorted CD4+, CD8+, or CD8+CD57+ T cells (not recorded which) from PBMCs. CDR3 nucleotides: TGCAGTGCTAGCTCGAACCGGGACAGACACAATGAGCAGTTCTTC. It translates to CSASSNRDRHNEQFF.